The present T cell receptor (beta chain) was sequenced within a study of PD-1 blockade in mismatch repair-deficient tumors. This clone was seen only a few times. Here immunoSEQ multiplex PCR was the method, and the copy in TCRdb shows in-frame clones only, minus some. Here the sample spans around 30,000 clones, around 80% being singletons. The CDR3 is 13 amino acids. Looked up from germline, CDR1 is MNHEY and CDR2 is SMNVEV (reference sequence). Trimming pared 3 bases from V and 3 bases from J, leaving 9 bases between. The sequenced sample was PBMCs, obtained less than 7 weeks after starting pembrolizumab. This TCR was recovered from an adult with mismatch repair-deficient cancer. V gene TRBV27 combines with J gene TRBJ2-7; D perhaps matches TRBD2 (6 bases). The CDR3 DNA follows: TGTGCCAGCAGTTTGGGGGGAGGCTACGAGCAGTACTTC. Translating it yields CASSLGGGYEQYF.